Sequencing of this TCR beta chain was carried out in a study of blood T cells in healthy people across ages. The CDR3 has 12 amino acids. CDR1 is SNHLY and CDR2 is FYNNEI in the germline V gene. PCR was performed a second time for roughly 7 to 11 cycles using a sample-barcoded 5' primer and a J-beta primer mix. TCRdb processed the 5' RACE reads anew with MiXCR; each CDR3 protein has one entry. The sample has more than 650,000 distinct CDR3 sequences; about 55% are singletons. Material: blood. The sequence came from a man aged 80 or over in good health. The V gene is TRBV2, the J gene TRBJ2-4; D gene ambiguous. The closer fit of TRBJ2-5 to the DNA end suggests the J call may be wrong. The CDR3 DNA sequence: TGTGCCAGCAGTAGATTTCAAGAGACCCAGTACTTC. This translates into CASSRFQETQYF.